Sequencing of this TCR beta chain was carried out in a study of regulatory T cells in long-lasting Graves disease. To make TCR beta libraries, researchers used iRepertoire HTBI primers and Arm-PCR of CDR3 regions. MiXCR, applied by TCRdb to the multiplex PCR reads, yields one record per CDR3 protein. In the table there are hundreds of thousands of distinct CDR3 sequences, roughly 15% of which are singletons. Study-wide results and caveats: New patients shared more than 750 public clonotypes, fewer than the approximately 3,000 shared by persistent patients.

The V gene lost 4 bases and the J gene lost 3 bases, with 10 bases spanning the gap. Germline CDR1 is SNHLY and CDR2 is FYNNEI. CDR3 length: 14 residues. Note on this clonotype: Antigen: not known.

Sample time point: newly diagnosed GD, antithyroid drugs for less than 3 months. Generation of the TCR library employed RNA extracted from PBMCs. This sample was also put to use in a study of T cells in Graves' hyperthyroidism and ophthalmopathy. As that study records: Newly diagnosed hyperthyroidism, duration under 2 months, in patients aged 18 to 65.

This clonotype originated in a young woman with Graves disease. This specimen consisted of peripheral blood mononuclear cells (PBMCs), obtained at new diagnosis, from a patient treated with antithyroid drugs. The gene calls are TRBV2 and TRBJ1-5, with no clear D. This chain's CDR3 is CASSVPGYNQPQHF. For the CDR3, the DNA is TGTGCCAGCAGTGTCCCAGGTTACAATCAGCCCCAGCATTTT.